This T cell receptor beta chain was identified in a study of blood T cells in healthy people across ages. Study outcomes and limitations: Unsorted PBMCs ruled out conclusive naive versus antigen-experienced comparison. Naive CD4+ cells and diversity were both higher in long-lived donors than in aged donors.

Alongside a J-beta primer mix, a sample-barcoded 5' primer served in a second PCR lasting about 7 to 11 cycles. A single record per CDR3 protein comes from TCRdb applying MiXCR to the 5' RACE reads. The repertoire holds fewer than 600,000 distinct CDR3 sequences, about 25% seen once, with over 3.5% in the top ten. Details on this clonotype: Its antigen is not identified.

V lost 3 bases and J 4 bases, leaving 15 bases between the germline ends. The CDR3 spans 15 residues. These sequences were also reported in another study, on T cells of mothers and their children. That paper adds: Three healthy Caucasian mothers served as donors, and their six children did as well. Slightly higher overlap, not significant, was seen in related mother-child pairs than in unrelated pairs.

This TCR was sampled from a boy under 10 years old in good health. The chain carries TRBV12-3 or TRBV12-4 and TRBJ1-2, with D possibly being TRBD1 (6 bases). The sequencing sample was made of blood. The CDR3, as DNA: TGTGCCAGCAGTTTGGGCCGACAGGCCCCCTATGGCTACACCTTC. This gives the protein CASSLGRQAPYGYTF.